This is a list of T cell receptor beta chains from one sample in a study of identical twins. TCRdb re-derived calls from the 5' RACE reads in MiXCR, one entry per CDR3 protein. The sample shows hundreds of thousands of distinct CDR3 sequences, roughly 18% of them seen only once. A further study also used this sample, focusing on T cells expressing NK-cell markers.

The sample was PBMCs. These receptor sequences come from a woman between 18 and 30 years old in good health. Each CDR3 is given with its conserved first and last residue. Each record gives: clone size, J gene, D gene, V gene, CDR3 protein, CDR3 DNA. The D gene is left open where the match is weak. Clone size is not always given. Where it is, it says once, few, many or a class for expanded clones.

few,TRBJ2-7,TRBD1,TRBV20-1,CSAPGQGSGEQYF,TGCAGTGCTCCGGGACAGGGGAGTGGGGAGCAGTACTTC
NA,TRBJ2-7,NA,TRBV7-2,CASSPLAVKQYF,TGTGCCAGCAGCCCCCTGGCAGTCAAGCAGTACTTC
NA,TRBJ2-1,NA,TRBV20-1,CIAARTAGAVYEQFF,TGCATTGCTGCCCGGACTGCGGGGGCGGTCTATGAGCAGTTCTTC
NA,TRBJ2-1,NA,TRBV29-1,CSVEDRPASEQFF,TGCAGCGTTGAAGATCGTCCTGCCAGTGAGCAGTTCTTC
NA,TRBJ1-6,NA,TRBV28,CASSSPPQGPNNSPLHF,TGTGCCAGCAGTTCTCCCCCCCAGGGACCCAATAATTCACCCCTCCACTTT
few,TRBJ1-2,TRBD1,TRBV27,CASSGTGGTRGYTF,TGTGCCAGCAGTGGGACAGGGGGGACTCGGGGCTACACCTTC
once,TRBJ2-7,NA,TRBV7-9,CASSFGTARTYEQYF,TGTGCCAGCAGCTTCGGGACTGCCAGGACCTACGAGCAGTACTTC
few,TRBJ2-5,NA,TRBV20-1,CSATSTETQYF,TGCAGTGCTACCAGCACGGAGACCCAGTACTTC
NA,TRBJ2-1,NA,TRBV4-2,CASSPYWAAGNEQFF,TGTGCCAGCAGCCCCTACTGGGCAGCTGGGAATGAGCAGTTCTTC
NA,TRBJ2-3,NA,TRBV3-1,CASSHLASIIPDTQYF,TGTGCCAGCAGCCATTTAGCTAGCATCATCCCAGATACGCAGTATTTT